These T cell receptor beta chains were read from a single sample in a study of blood T cell repertoires in COVID-19. The protocol was immunoSEQ multiplex PCR, while the TCRdb copy is restricted to in-frame clones and leaves out a portion. The sample has more than 85,000 clones, approximately 82% seen once; the top ten hold around 9.3%. Material: peripheral blood. The receptors here all came from a man aged 65 to 79 with acute or convalescent COVID-19. CDR3s include the opening cysteine and the closing phenylalanine or tryptophan. The order of the fields is V gene, J gene, clone size, D gene, CDR3 protein. The D gene is left open where the match is weak. Rows give clone size only sometimes, using once, few, many, or a class for an expanded clone.

v_gene: TRBV5-8; j_gene: TRBJ1-6; abundance: NA; d_gene: TRBD1; CDR3aa: CASSLTTGGSYNSPLHF
v_gene: TRBV7-2; j_gene: TRBJ1-6; abundance: NA; d_gene: NA; CDR3aa: CASSLNRVNSPLHF
v_gene: TRBV5-6; j_gene: TRBJ2-3; abundance: NA; d_gene: TRBD2; CDR3aa: CASRAWTSGSRRVDTQYF
v_gene: TRBV7-3; j_gene: TRBJ2-3; abundance: NA; d_gene: TRBD1; CDR3aa: CASSLTALGQGAITDTQYF
v_gene: TRBV28; j_gene: TRBJ1-2; abundance: NA; d_gene: NA; CDR3aa: CASTPAGKNYGYTF
v_gene: TRBV4-2; j_gene: TRBJ2-1; abundance: NA; d_gene: TRBD1; CDR3aa: CASSQDWDRGRDEQFF
v_gene: TRBV28; j_gene: TRBJ1-3; abundance: NA; d_gene: TRBD1; CDR3aa: CASRRDDRGWPNTIYF
v_gene: TRBV3-1/TRBV3-2; j_gene: TRBJ1-2; abundance: once; d_gene: NA; CDR3aa: CASSRGWNYGYTF
v_gene: TRBV19; j_gene: TRBJ2-1; abundance: NA; d_gene: NA; CDR3aa: CASSIEGQIYNEQFF
v_gene: TRBV29-1; j_gene: TRBJ2-7; abundance: NA; d_gene: TRBD2; CDR3aa: CSVEDQGLGGYEQYF
v_gene: TRBV5-1; j_gene: TRBJ2-1; abundance: NA; d_gene: NA; CDR3aa: CASSLAGAPYNEQFF
v_gene: TRBV6-6; j_gene: TRBJ1-2; abundance: NA; d_gene: TRBD1; CDR3aa: CASSPQGAGYGYTF
v_gene: TRBV10-2; j_gene: TRBJ2-3; abundance: NA; d_gene: NA; CDR3aa: CASGLNTDTQYF
v_gene: TRBV18; j_gene: TRBJ1-5; abundance: once; d_gene: NA; CDR3aa: CASSPLGTNQPQHF
v_gene: TRBV5-5; j_gene: TRBJ1-1; abundance: NA; d_gene: TRBD1; CDR3aa: CASSLDRGTEAFF
v_gene: TRBV6-5; j_gene: TRBJ2-3; abundance: NA; d_gene: TRBD2; CDR3aa: CASSYQAKLADTQYF
v_gene: TRBV3-1/TRBV3-2; j_gene: TRBJ1-6; abundance: NA; d_gene: NA; CDR3aa: CASRESSYNSPLHF
v_gene: TRBV18; j_gene: TRBJ1-1; abundance: once; d_gene: NA; CDR3aa: CASSGTDRLEAFF
v_gene: TRBV14; j_gene: TRBJ1-2; abundance: NA; d_gene: NA; CDR3aa: CASSQLDELYGYTF
v_gene: TRBV11-3; j_gene: TRBJ1-2; abundance: NA; d_gene: NA; CDR3aa: CASSISGYGYTF
v_gene: TRBV18; j_gene: TRBJ2-5; abundance: NA; d_gene: TRBD2; CDR3aa: CASSPIRTSGVQETQYF
v_gene: TRBV7-8; j_gene: TRBJ2-7; abundance: once; d_gene: TRBD2; CDR3aa: CASSPILATSYEQYF
v_gene: TRBV1; j_gene: TRBJ2-2; abundance: NA; d_gene: NA; CDR3aa: CTSSQGLGLAGSNTGELFF
v_gene: TRBV5-6; j_gene: TRBJ1-2; abundance: NA; d_gene: NA; CDR3aa: CASSVGLTNYGYTF
v_gene: TRBV5-5; j_gene: TRBJ2-3; abundance: NA; d_gene: NA; CDR3aa: CASSLKSRNTDTQYF
v_gene: TRBV3-1/TRBV3-2; j_gene: TRBJ1-6; abundance: once; d_gene: NA; CDR3aa: CASSQDGRSSYNSPLHF
v_gene: TRBV19; j_gene: TRBJ1-2; abundance: NA; d_gene: TRBD1; CDR3aa: CASRRTGKTYGYTF
v_gene: TRBV4-2; j_gene: TRBJ1-3; abundance: NA; d_gene: NA; CDR3aa: CASSLSQGGGDTIYF